A single sample is the source of the 10 T cell receptor beta chains below, sequenced in a study of immune evolution from preneoplasia to lung adenocarcinoma. Profiled with immunoSEQ multiplex PCR; TCRdb holds only in-frame clones, not every one. The sample lists tens of thousands of clones, under 80% occurring once. Sequenced input: FFPE invasive lung adenocarcinoma tissue. The receptor source for this set is a person aged 55 to 75 with lung adenocarcinoma.

The rearrangement uses TRBV19 and TRBJ2-7, with unresolved D. Trimming removed 5 bases from V and 0 bases from J, with 5 bases in between. CDR1 is LNHDA and CDR2 is SQIVND in the germline V gene (reference sequence). CDR3 size: 12 residues. CDR3 DNA sequence: TGTGCCAGTAGTTCACCCTCCTACGAGCAGTACTTC. Translating gives CASSSPSYEQYF. Variable domain in full (rest from reference TRBV19 and TRBJ2-7): DGGITQSPKYLFRKEGQNVTLSCEQNLNHDAMYWYRQDPGQGLRLIYYSQIVNDFQKGDIAEGYSVSREKKESFPLTVTSAQKNPTAFYLCASSSPSYEQYFGPGTRLTVT.

This clone was counted once. The V and J genes are TRBV7-9 and TRBJ1-4, with D possibly being TRBD1 (6 bases). The V gene's germline CDR1 is SEHNR and CDR2 FQNEAQ (reference sequence). V shed 5 bases and J shed 6 bases, with 10 bases lying between them. This CDR3 has 13 amino acids. Here the CDR3 DNA reads TGTGCCAGCAGCAGGGGGGCCGATGAAAAACTGTTTTTT. As protein: CASSRGADEKLFF. The complete variable domain, with remaining parts taken from reference TRBV7-9 and TRBJ1-4, reads DTGVSQNPRHKITKRGQNVTFRCDPISEHNRLYWYRQTLGQGPEFLTYFQNEAQLEKSRLLSDRFSAERPKGSFSTLEIQRTEQGDSAMYLCASSRGADEKLFFGSGTQLSVL.

V gene TRBV6-5 combines with J gene TRBJ2-4; D uncertain. CDR3 length: 15 residues. The V end lost 3 bases, the J end lost 0 bases, and 9 bases lay between the germline ends. The V gene's germline CDR1 is MNHEY and CDR2 SVGAGI. CDR3 protein: CASSYSFSAKNIQYF. The CDR3 DNA sequence: TGTGCCAGCAGTTATTCCTTCTCAGCCAAAAACATTCAGTACTTC.

This rearrangement joins TRBV7-2 to TRBJ1-2, with a tentative D call TRBD1 (6 bases). V was clipped by 3 bases and J by 7 bases, with 21 bases between them. CDR1 is SGHTA and CDR2 is FQGNSA in the germline V gene. This CDR3 region has 16 residues. The chain's CDR3 is CASSLRGRQPVPGYTF. The CDR3 region has the DNA TGTGCCAGCAGCTTGAGGGGGAGACAGCCGGTTCCTGGCTACACCTTC.

The chain joins TRBV7-3 to TRBJ2-3; D ambiguous. Deletions cut 5 bases from V and 1 base from J, with 13 bases between. Germline V gene data show CDR1 as SGHTA and CDR2 as FQGTGA. The CDR3 has 15 residues. The CDR3 loop is CASSATSYGTDTQYF. The CDR3 DNA reads as TGTGCCAGCAGCGCGACCTCGTACGGCACAGATACGCAGTATTTT. The whole variable domain, remainder taken from reference TRBV7-3 and TRBJ2-3, is GAGVSQTPSNKVTEKGKYVELRCDPISGHTALYWYRQSLGQGPEFLIYFQGTGAADDSGLPNDRFFAVRPEGSVSTLKIQRTERGDSAVYLCASSATSYGTDTQYFGPGTRLTVL.

The J gene is TRBJ2-1, the V gene TRBV10-1; 11 bases line up with TRBD2. With V trimmed by 5 bases and J by 4 bases, 7 bases remained unmatched. This CDR3 region has 16 residues. From germline, CDR1 is WNHNN and CDR2 SYGVQD (reference sequence). For the CDR3, the DNA is TGCGCCAGCAGTTTGGCCGGGACTAGCGGATACAATGAGCAGTTCTTC. Encoded protein: CASSLAGTSGYNEQFF.

This sequence joins TRBV7-9 and TRBJ1-1, with no clear D. CDR1 is SEHNR, CDR2 FQNEAQ, per germline (reference sequence). Trimming took off 5 bases at V and 0 bases at J, with 4 bases between the two ends. CDR3 size: 12 residues. In DNA, the CDR3 is TGTGCCAGCAGCCAAGTGAACACTGAAGCTTTCTTT. This codes for CASSQVNTEAFF.

This sequence joins TRBV19 and TRBJ2-7; 7 positions match TRBD1. The germline V gene encodes CDR1 LNHDA and CDR2 SQIVND (reference sequence). V shed 5 bases, J shed 2 bases, and the junction held 9 bases outside the gene matches. CDR3 length: 15 amino acids. The CDR3 sequence: CASSRTRTGPYEQYF. CDR3 in DNA: TGTGCCAGTAGTCGGACCCGGACAGGCCCCTACGAGCAGTACTTC.

The chain couples TRBV30 to TRBJ2-5, with TRBD2 matching over 8 bases. This CDR3 has 13 amino acids. The germline CDR1 and CDR2 sequences are GTSNPN and SVGIG (reference sequence). V gave up 5 bases and J gave up 6 bases; unmatched junction bases: 8. This chain's CDR3 is CAWGLAGGKTQYF. The CDR3 nucleotides read TGTGCCTGGGGACTAGCCGGGGGAAAGACCCAGTACTTC.

The CDR3, as DNA: TGTGCCAGCAGCTTATTACAGGGGGCCCACTACGAGCAGTACTTC. This translates into CASSLLQGAHYEQYF. V gene TRBV7-9 combines with J gene TRBJ2-7; TRBD1 matches at 9 bases. CDR3 size: 15 residues. The V and J ends lost 2 bases and 3 bases, in that order; junction bases with no gene match: 5. Looked up from germline, CDR1 is SEHNR and CDR2 is FQNEAQ (reference sequence). Full variable domain (missing parts from reference TRBV7-9 and TRBJ2-7): DTGVSQNPRHKITKRGQNVTFRCDPISEHNRLYWYRQTLGQGPEFLTYFQNEAQLEKSRLLSDRFSAERPKGSFSTLEIQRTEQGDSAMYLCASSLLQGAHYEQYFGPGTRLTVT.